This is a list of T cell receptor beta chains from one sample in a study of blood T cell repertoires in COVID-19. Libraries were prepared by immunoSEQ multiplex PCR; TCRdb keeps only in-frame clonotypes and omits some of them. The table shows fewer than 350,000 clones, with approximately 89% occurring only once. Sequenced material: peripheral blood. These receptors originate from a woman aged 25 to 39 with COVID-19, enrolled during active disease. Each CDR3 is given with its conserved first and last residue. D genes are given only for firm matches. Rows may omit the clone size; those that give it use once, few, many or a size class.

>.|TRBJ1-5|TRBV9|.
TGTGCCAGCAGCCCCGCGGGGGCTAACAATCAGCCCCAGCATTTT
CASSPAGANNQPQHF
>.|TRBJ1-2|TRBV5-5|.
TGTGCCAGCAGCTTGGGGCCATCGAATGGCTACACCTTC
CASSLGPSNGYTF
>.|TRBJ1-2|TRBV4-2|.
TGTGCCAGCAGCCAAGATCTTCGTAGTAACTATGGCTACACCTTC
CASSQDLRSNYGYTF
>TRBD2|TRBJ2-2|TRBV7-8|.
TGTGCCAGCAGCTTAAGGGGAACGGGGGGGCCGCACACCGGGGAGCTGTTTTTT
CASSLRGTGGPHTGELFF
>TRBD1|TRBJ1-5|TRBV2|.
TGTGCCAGCAAGCCGGACCAGGGGGCTTTCAATCAGCCCCAGCATTTT
CASKPDQGAFNQPQHF
>.|TRBJ2-2|TRBV9|.
TGTGCCAGCAGCCTGCGGGTCGGAGACACCGGGGAGCTGTTTTTT
CASSLRVGDTGELFF
>TRBD1|TRBJ1-6|TRBV7-8|.
TGTGCCAGCACGGGACAGCTTAATTCACCCCTCCACTTT
CASTGQLNSPLHF
>.|TRBJ2-5|TRBV7-8|many
TGTGCCAGCAGCTTGATCAGGGGTCTAGAGACCCAGTACTTC
CASSLIRGLETQYF
>TRBD2|TRBJ2-3|TRBV9|.
TGTGCCAGCAGCGTTTCTAGCGGGGGGGGCGATACGCAGTATTTT
CASSVSSGGGDTQYF
>.|TRBJ1-1|TRBV15|.
TGTGCCACCAGCAGGGGAGGGGGTCGGTTGAACACTGAAGCTTTCTTT
CATSRGGGRLNTEAFF
>.|TRBJ1-2|TRBV10-3|.
TGTGCCATCGCGGCCAGTGTTCTCTCTGGCTACACCTTC
CAIAASVLSGYTF
>TRBD1|TRBJ1-1|TRBV9|.
TGTGCCAGCAGCGCAGGGGGGAACACTGAAGCTTTCTTT
CASSAGGNTEAFF
>TRBD1|TRBJ2-2|TRBV12-5|.
TGTGCTAGTGGTTTGTTTTTGACAGGGGTCACCGGGGAGCTGTTTTTT
CASGLFLTGVTGELFF
>.|TRBJ1-2|TRBV9|once
TGTGCCAGCAGCGTAGCAGGGGCGTCCCCTAACTATGGCTACACCTTC
CASSVAGASPNYGYTF
>.|TRBJ2-7|TRBV29-1|.
TGCAGCGTTCCCATGGATTCAGGGGAGCAGTACTTC
CSVPMDSGEQYF
>TRBD1|TRBJ1-3|TRBV19|.
TGTGCCAGTAGTATAGGTTCGGGACAGGTGCGCTCTGGAAACACCATATATTTT
CASSIGSGQVRSGNTIYF
>.|TRBJ2-3|TRBV7-2|.
TGTGCCAGCAGCTTAGAAGGCCGCGGCCCAGATACGCAGTATTTT
CASSLEGRGPDTQYF
>.|TRBJ1-2|TRBV29-1|.
TGCAGCGTCCCCACAGTGGGCTTCTCTGGCTACACCTTC
CSVPTVGFSGYTF
>.|TRBJ1-2|TRBV7-9|once
TGTGCCAGCAGCTCATCAGTGACTTATGGCTACACCTTC
CASSSSVTYGYTF
>TRBD1|TRBJ1-4|TRBV3-1/TRBV3-2|.
TGTGCCAGCAGCCATAAGGGGACAGGGGCATTGAATGAAAAACTGTTTTTT
CASSHKGTGALNEKLFF
>.|TRBJ2-1|TRBV4-1|.
TGCGCCAGCAGCCAAGAGACGCGGGAAGGTAATGAGCAGTTCTTC
CASSQETREGNEQFF
>TRBD1|TRBJ2-1|TRBV4-3|.
TGCGCCAGCAGCCAACTGGGACAGGGTATTCGGAATGAGCAGTTCTTC
CASSQLGQGIRNEQFF
>TRBD1|TRBJ1-4|TRBV6-5|.
TGTGCCAGCAGCCCCGGGACAGGGAGTGAAAAACTGTTTTTT
CASSPGTGSEKLFF
>.|TRBJ1-1|TRBV11-3|.
TGTGCCAGCAGCCGGGACACTATCTCGGGGGAAGCTTTCTTT
CASSRDTISGEAFF
>TRBD1|TRBJ1-3|TRBV5-8|.
TGTGCCAGCAGCCCCGGGACAGGGGTTGGGCGCTCTGGAAACACCATATATTTT
CASSPGTGVGRSGNTIYF
>TRBD1|TRBJ2-7|TRBV7-9|few
TGTGCCAGCAGCCACCAACAGGGGAGCTCCTACGAGCAGTACTTC
CASSHQQGSSYEQYF
>.|TRBJ2-2|TRBV6-1|.
TGTGCCAGCAGTGAAGACAGGGATCTGACCACCGGGGAGCTGTTTTTT
CASSEDRDLTTGELFF
>TRBD2|TRBJ2-3|TRBV6-4|.
TGTGCCAGCGCTAGCGGGGGGGCTACAGATACGCAGTATTTT
CASASGGATDTQYF
>.|TRBJ1-5|TRBV27|.
TGTGCCAGCAGTTTATCGGGGGCGGTCAATCAGCCCCAGCATTTT
CASSLSGAVNQPQHF
>TRBD1|TRBJ1-2|TRBV28|.
TGTGCCCTCGCCGTAGGACAGGGGGCGGGTGGCTACACCTTC
CALAVGQGAGGYTF
>.|TRBJ1-1|TRBV2|few
TGTGCCAGCAAGCGACAGATGAACACTGAAGCTTTCTTT
CASKRQMNTEAFF
>.|TRBJ2-4|TRBV11-2|.
TGTGCCAGCAGGGCAATAGCCAAAAACATTCAGTACTTC
CASRAIAKNIQYF
>TRBD1|TRBJ1-1|TRBV5-1|few
TGCGCCAGCAGTAGGACAGGGACACTTGTGAACACTGAAGCTTTCTTT
CASSRTGTLVNTEAFF
>.|TRBJ1-2|TRBV5-1|.
TGCGCCAGCAGCTTGGACAGGGCGATAGGTGGCTACACCTTC
CASSLDRAIGGYTF
>.|TRBJ2-3|TRBV2|.
TGTGCCAGCAGATACAGGGCTAGCACAGATACGCAGTATTTT
CASRYRASTDTQYF
>.|TRBJ1-2|TRBV9|.
TGTGCCAGCAGCGTAGGCGCGGGAACGGTTGACTATGGCTACACCTTC
CASSVGAGTVDYGYTF
>.|TRBJ2-2|TRBV11-3|.
TGTGCCAGCAGCTTAGGGAGGGACGGGGAGCTGTTTTTT
CASSLGRDGELFF
>.|TRBJ1-2|TRBV5-1|.
TGCGCCAGCAGCTCCCTCGGGGGGAACTATGGCTACACCTTC
CASSSLGGNYGYTF
>.|TRBJ1-5|TRBV19|once
TGTGCCAGTAGTCGTGGACAGAATAGCAATCAGCCCCAGCATTTT
CASSRGQNSNQPQHF
>.|TRBJ1-4|TRBV4-1|.
TGCGCCAGCAGCCAAGGGGAGGTAGTTACTAATGAAAAACTGTTTTTT
CASSQGEVVTNEKLFF
>TRBD1|TRBJ1-4|TRBV7-9|.
TGTGCCAGCAGTTTCCCGGGACAGGGCCTGAACGAAAAACTGTTTTTT
CASSFPGQGLNEKLFF
>TRBD1|TRBJ1-5|TRBV6-5|.
TGTGCCAGCAGTAGGGACAGGGGCGGCCAGCCCCAGCATTTT
CASSRDRGGQPQHF
>.|TRBJ1-6|TRBV5-8|once
TGTGCCAGCAGCTTGGGCCAGGTTTATAATTCACCCCTCCACTTT
CASSLGQVYNSPLHF
>TRBD1|TRBJ1-2|TRBV7-8|.
TGTGCCAGCAGCCCAACAGGGGTAGCCGGCTACACCTTC
CASSPTGVAGYTF
>.|TRBJ2-5|TRBV2|few
TGTGCCAGCAGTGAATCACAGTTCGGTCAGACCCAGTACTTC
CASSESQFGQTQYF
>TRBD1|TRBJ1-2|TRBV24-1|once
TGTGCCACCAGTGATGACGGGACAGGGGGTAGCTACACCTTC
CATSDDGTGGSYTF
>TRBD1|TRBJ1-2|TRBV7-9|.
TGTGCCAGCAGCTTAGAGGACAGGGGATTTAACGGCTACACCTTC
CASSLEDRGFNGYTF
>.|TRBJ2-5|TRBV5-1|.
TGCGCCAGCAGCCTGTTCGTGGGGGCTCCGGAGACCCAGTACTTC
CASSLFVGAPETQYF
>.|TRBJ1-2|TRBV2|.
TGTGCCAGCAGTGAGACGACGCCGGGACACTCCCCCGGAGGCTACACCTTC
CASSETTPGHSPGGYTF
>TRBD2|TRBJ2-1|TRBV4-1|.
TGCGCCAGCAGCCAAGCCCTTGCGGGGGGTAAAAGTGAGCAGTTCTTC
CASSQALAGGKSEQFF
>TRBD2|TRBJ2-2|TRBV9|once
TGTGCCAGCAGCGTCCCCCCCGGGACTACTAACACCGGGGAGCTGTTTTTT
CASSVPPGTTNTGELFF
>TRBD2|TRBJ2-1|TRBV2|few
TGTGCCAGCAGTTCGGGGGTAGCGGGGGACAATGAGCAGTTCTTC
CASSSGVAGDNEQFF
>.|TRBJ2-7|TRBV4-2|many
TGTGCCAGCAGCCGAGGTACGGGGGACTCCTACGAGCAGTACTTC
CASSRGTGDSYEQYF
>.|TRBJ2-3|TRBV12-5|.
TGTGCTAGTGGTTTGTCCGCAGGGGTGACAGATACGCAGTATTTT
CASGLSAGVTDTQYF